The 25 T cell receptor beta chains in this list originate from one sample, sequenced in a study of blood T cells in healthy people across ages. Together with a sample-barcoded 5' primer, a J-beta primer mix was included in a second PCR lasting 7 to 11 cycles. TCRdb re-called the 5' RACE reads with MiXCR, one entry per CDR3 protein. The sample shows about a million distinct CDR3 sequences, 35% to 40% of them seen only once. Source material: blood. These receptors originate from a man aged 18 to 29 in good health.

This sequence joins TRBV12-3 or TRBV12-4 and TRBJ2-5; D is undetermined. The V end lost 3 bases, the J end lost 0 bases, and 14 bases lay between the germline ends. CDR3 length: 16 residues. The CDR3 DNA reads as TGTGCCAGCAGTTTTGCGTTTGCAACAGACCAAGAGACCCAGTACTTC. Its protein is CASSFAFATDQETQYF.

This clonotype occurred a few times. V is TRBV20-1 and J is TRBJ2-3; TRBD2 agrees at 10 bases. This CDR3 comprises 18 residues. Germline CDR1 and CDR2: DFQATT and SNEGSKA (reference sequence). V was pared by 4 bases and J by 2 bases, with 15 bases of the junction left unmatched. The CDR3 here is CSATDRGLADKLTDTQYF. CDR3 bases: TGCAGTGCTACAGATCGCGGACTAGCGGATAAGCTCACAGATACGCAGTATTTT.

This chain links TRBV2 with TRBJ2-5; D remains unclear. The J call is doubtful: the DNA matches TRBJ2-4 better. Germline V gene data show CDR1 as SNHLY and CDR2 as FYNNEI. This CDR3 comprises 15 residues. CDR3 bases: TGTGCCAGCAGGCTGATCCTAGGGTCACGGGACATTCAGTACTTC. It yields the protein CASRLILGSRDIQYF.

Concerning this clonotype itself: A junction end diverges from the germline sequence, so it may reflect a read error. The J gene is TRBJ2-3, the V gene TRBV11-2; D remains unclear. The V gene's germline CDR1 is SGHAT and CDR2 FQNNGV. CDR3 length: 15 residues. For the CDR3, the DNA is TGTGCCAGCAGCCCCGAAGGGCCGGAGAGAGATACGCAGGATTTT. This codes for CASSPEGPERDTQDF. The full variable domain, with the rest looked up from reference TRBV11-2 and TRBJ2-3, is EAGVAQSPRYKIIEKRQSVAFWCNPISGHATLYWYQQILGQGPKLLIQFQNNGVVDDSQLPKDRFSAERLKGVDSTLKIQPAKLEDSAVYLCASSPEGPERDTQDFGPGTRLTVL.

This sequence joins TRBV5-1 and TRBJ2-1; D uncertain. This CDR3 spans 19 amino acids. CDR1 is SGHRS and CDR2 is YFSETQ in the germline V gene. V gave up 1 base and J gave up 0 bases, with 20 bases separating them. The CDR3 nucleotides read TGCGCCAGCAGCTTGTTTTACTTTCTGACGCTAAGCTCCTACAATGAGCAGTTCTTC. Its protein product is CASSLFYFLTLSSYNEQFF.

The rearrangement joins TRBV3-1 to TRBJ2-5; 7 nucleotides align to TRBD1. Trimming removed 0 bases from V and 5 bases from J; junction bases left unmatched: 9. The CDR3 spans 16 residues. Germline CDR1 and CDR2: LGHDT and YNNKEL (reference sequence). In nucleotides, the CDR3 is TGTGCCAGCAGCCAAGATCGGGCGACAGGGTTGGAGACCCAGTACTTC. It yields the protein CASSQDRATGLETQYF.

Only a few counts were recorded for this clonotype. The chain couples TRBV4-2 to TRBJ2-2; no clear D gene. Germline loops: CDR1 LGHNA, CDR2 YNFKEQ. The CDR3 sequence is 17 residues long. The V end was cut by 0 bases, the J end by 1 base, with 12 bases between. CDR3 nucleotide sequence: TGTGCCAGCAGCCAAGATTTAGTAGGGCTGAACACCGGGGAGCTGTTTTTT. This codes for CASSQDLVGLNTGELFF.

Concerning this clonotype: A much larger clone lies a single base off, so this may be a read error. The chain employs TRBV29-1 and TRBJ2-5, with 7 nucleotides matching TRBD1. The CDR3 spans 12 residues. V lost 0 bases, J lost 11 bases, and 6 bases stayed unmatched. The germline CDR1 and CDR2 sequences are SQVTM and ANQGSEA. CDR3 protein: CSVEDQGVEQYF. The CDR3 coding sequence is TGCAGCGTTGAAGATCAGGGGGTTGAGCAGTACTTC. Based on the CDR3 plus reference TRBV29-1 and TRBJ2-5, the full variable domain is SAVISQKPSRDICQRGTSLTIQCQVDSQVTMMFWYRQQPGQSLTLIATANQGSEATYESGFVIDKFPISRPNLTFSTLTVSNMSPEDSSIYLCSVEDQGVEQYFGPGTRLLVL.

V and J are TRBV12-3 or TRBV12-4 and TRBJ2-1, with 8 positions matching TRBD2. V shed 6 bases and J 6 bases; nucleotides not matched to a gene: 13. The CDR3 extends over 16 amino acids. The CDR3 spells CASSTEPGLDRNEQFF. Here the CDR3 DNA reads TGTGCCAGCAGCACCGAACCGGGACTAGATCGCAATGAGCAGTTCTTC.

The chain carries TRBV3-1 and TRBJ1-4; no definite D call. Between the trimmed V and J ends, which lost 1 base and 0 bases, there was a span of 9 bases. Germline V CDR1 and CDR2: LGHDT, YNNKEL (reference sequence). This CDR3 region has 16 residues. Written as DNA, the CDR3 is TGTGCCAGCAGCCAAGGGGGAGCTACAACTAATGAAAAACTGTTTTTT. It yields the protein CASSQGGATTNEKLFF.

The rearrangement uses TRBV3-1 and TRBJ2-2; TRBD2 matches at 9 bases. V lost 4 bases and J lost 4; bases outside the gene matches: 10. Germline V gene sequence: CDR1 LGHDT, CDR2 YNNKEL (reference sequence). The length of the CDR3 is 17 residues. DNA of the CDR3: TGTGCCAGCAGCCCTAAGGGGCGGGGGGGCTTCACCGGGGAGCTGTTTTTT. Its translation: CASSPKGRGGFTGELFF.

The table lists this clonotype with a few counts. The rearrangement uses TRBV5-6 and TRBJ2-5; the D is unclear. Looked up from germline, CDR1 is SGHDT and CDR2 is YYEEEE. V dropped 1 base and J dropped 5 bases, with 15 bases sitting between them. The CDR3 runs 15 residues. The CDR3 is CASSLLKGLRETQYF. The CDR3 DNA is TGTGCCAGCAGCTTGTTGAAGGGCCTCCGGGAGACCCAGTACTTC.

The CDR3 loop reads CASSQEPRTDTQYF. DNA of the CDR3: TGTGCCAGCAGCCAAGAGCCACGCACAGATACGCAGTATTTT. V usage is TRBV3-1 and J usage is TRBJ2-3, with unresolved D. The CDR3 has 14 amino acids. Trimming pared 0 bases from V and 1 base from J, leaving 5 bases between. CDR1 is LGHDT and CDR2 is YNNKEL in the germline V gene (reference sequence).

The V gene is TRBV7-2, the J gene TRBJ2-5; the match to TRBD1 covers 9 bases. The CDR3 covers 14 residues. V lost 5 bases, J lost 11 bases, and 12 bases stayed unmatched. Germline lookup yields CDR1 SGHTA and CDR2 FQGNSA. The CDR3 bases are TGTGCCAGCAGCATAACAGGGGGCGGGAATGAGCAGTACTTC. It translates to CASSITGGGNEQYF.

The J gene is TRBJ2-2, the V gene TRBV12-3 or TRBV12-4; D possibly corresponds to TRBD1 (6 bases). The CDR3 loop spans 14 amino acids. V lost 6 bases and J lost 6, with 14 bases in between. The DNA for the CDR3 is TGTGCCAGCAGACCCACAGGGTCGGCCGGGGAGCTGTTTTTT. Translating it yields CASRPTGSAGELFF.

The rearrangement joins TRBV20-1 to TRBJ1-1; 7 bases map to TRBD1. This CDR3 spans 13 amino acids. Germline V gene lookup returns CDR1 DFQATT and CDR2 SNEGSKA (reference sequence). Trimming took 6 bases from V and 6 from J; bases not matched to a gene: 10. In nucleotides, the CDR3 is TGCAGTGCAGGGGCAGGGGGAGTCGCTGAAGCTTTCTTT. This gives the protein CSAGAGGVAEAFF.

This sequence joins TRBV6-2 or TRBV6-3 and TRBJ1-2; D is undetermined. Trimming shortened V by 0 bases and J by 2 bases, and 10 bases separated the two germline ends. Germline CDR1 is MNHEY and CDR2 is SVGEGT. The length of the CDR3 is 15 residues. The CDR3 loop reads CASSYSPNPNYGYTF. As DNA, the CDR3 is TGTGCCAGCAGTTACTCTCCAAATCCCAACTATGGCTACACCTTC.

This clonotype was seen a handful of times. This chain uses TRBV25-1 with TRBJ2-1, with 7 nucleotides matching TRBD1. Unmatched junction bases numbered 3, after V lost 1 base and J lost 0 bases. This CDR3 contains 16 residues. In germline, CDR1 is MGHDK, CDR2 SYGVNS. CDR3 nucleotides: TGTGCCAGCAGTGAATGGCAGGGGGACTCCTACAATGAGCAGTTCTTC. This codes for CASSEWQGDSYNEQFF.

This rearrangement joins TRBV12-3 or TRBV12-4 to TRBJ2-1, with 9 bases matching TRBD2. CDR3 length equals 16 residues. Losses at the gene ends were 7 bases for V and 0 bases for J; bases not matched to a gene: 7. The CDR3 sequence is CASTELAGLSYNEQFF. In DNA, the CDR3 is TGTGCCAGCACCGAGCTAGCGGGGCTCTCCTACAATGAGCAGTTCTTC.

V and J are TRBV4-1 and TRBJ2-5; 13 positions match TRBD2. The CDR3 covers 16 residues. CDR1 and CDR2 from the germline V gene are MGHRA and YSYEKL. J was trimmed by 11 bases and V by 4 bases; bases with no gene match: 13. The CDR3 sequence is CASSPKIGTSGDEQYF. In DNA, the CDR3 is TGCGCCAGCAGCCCAAAAATTGGGACTAGCGGGGATGAGCAGTACTTC.

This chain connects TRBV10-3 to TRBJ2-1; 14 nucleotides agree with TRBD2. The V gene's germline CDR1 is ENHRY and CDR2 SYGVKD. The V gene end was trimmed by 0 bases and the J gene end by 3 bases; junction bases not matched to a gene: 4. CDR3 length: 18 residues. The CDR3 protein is CAISESTSGGVSYNEQFF. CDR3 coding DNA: TGTGCCATCAGTGAGTCGACTAGCGGGGGGGTGAGCTACAATGAGCAGTTCTTC.

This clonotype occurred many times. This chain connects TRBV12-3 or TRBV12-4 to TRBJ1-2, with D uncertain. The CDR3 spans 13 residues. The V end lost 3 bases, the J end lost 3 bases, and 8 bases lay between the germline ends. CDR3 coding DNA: TGTGCCAGCAGTTTCAAGGATGACTATGGCTACACCTTC. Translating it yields CASSFKDDYGYTF.

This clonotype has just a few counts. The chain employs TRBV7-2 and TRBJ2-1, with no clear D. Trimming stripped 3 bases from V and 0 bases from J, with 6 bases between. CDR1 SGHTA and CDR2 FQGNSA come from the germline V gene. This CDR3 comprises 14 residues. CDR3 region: CASSLQVSYNEQFF. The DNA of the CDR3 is TGTGCCAGCAGCTTGCAGGTCTCCTACAATGAGCAGTTCTTC.

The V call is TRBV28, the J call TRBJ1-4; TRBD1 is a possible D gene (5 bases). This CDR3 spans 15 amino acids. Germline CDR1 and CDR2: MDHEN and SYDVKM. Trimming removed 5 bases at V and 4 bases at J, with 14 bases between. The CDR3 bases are TGTGCCAGCAGTCCGCACCCGGGGGATAATGAAAAACTGTTTTTT. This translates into CASSPHPGDNEKLFF.

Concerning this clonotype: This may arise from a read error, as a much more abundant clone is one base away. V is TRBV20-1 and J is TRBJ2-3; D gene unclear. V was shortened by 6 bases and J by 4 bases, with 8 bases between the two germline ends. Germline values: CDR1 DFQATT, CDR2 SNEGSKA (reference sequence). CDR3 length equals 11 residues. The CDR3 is CSAVVADTQYF. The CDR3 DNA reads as TGCAGTGCGGTTGTTGCAGATACGCAGTATTTT.